This T cell receptor beta chain is from a study of shared clonotypes between healthy human individuals. General study results and limits: Non-shared clonotypes had lower generation probabilities than those shared by all four donors.

Naive CD8 cells comprised CD45RO-negative, CCR7-positively selected cells, excluding terminally differentiated effector memory CD45RA+ cells. Per the authors' pipeline: There were no quality scores in the junction-only immunoSEQ sequences, so filtering differed. TCRdb's table, derived via immunoSEQ multiplex PCR, lists solely in-frame clones and lacks some. V, J and clone size derive from that table, while D and trimming were established from the DNA sequence. Altogether 1.5 million to 2.5 million clones are present, roughly 94% being singletons, with the ten largest covering approximately 1.2%. Concerning this clone: Its target is not known.

This CDR3 has 13 amino acids. Trimming pared 1 base from V and 7 bases from J, leaving 11 bases between. Germline V gives CDR1 ENHRY, CDR2 SYGVKD. This receptor was obtained from a man between 18 and 35 years old in good health. The material sequenced was naive CD8+ T cells sorted from blood. J is TRBJ2-7 and V is TRBV10-3, with D unresolved. CDR3 nucleotides: TGTGCCATCAGTGAGTTCGAATCGAGTGAGCAGTACTTC. Its translation is CAISEFESSEQYF.